This T cell receptor (beta chain) came from a study of blood T cells in healthy people across ages. The study's findings and limits: Long-lived donors carried more naive CD4+ cells and greater diversity than aged donors.

Note on this clonotype: Its target is unknown.

Germline CDR1 reads MNHEY; CDR2 reads SVGEGT. The CDR3 spans 16 residues. V gave up 6 bases and J gave up 2 bases; unmatched junction bases: 10. With a J-beta primer mix and a sample-barcoded 5' primer, a second PCR ran about 7 to 12 cycles. A template-switch adaptor containing 12 random nucleotides labeled each cDNA molecule. TCRdb re-called the 5' RACE reads through MiXCR, storing one row per CDR3 protein. The sample comprises roughly 700,000 distinct CDR3 sequences, about 52% of which are singletons, and approximately 32% rests with the top ten. Input material: blood. The J gene is TRBJ2-3, the V gene TRBV6-2 or TRBV6-3; 8 bases line up with TRBD1. The source is a woman in her sixties or seventies in good health. The CDR3, as DNA: TGTGCCAGCAGCAGGGGGCTCCGGGAGACCACAGATACGCAGTATTTT. It is translated as CASSRGLRETTDTQYF.